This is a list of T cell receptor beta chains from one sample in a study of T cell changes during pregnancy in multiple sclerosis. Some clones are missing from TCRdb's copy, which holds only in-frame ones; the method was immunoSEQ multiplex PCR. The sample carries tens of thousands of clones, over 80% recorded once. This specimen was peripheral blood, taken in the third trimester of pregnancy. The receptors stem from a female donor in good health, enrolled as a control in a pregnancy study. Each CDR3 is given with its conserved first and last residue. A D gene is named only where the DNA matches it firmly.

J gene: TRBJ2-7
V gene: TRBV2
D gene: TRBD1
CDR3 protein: CATRQGIYYEQYF

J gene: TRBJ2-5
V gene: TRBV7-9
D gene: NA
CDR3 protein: CASSLDSQETQYF

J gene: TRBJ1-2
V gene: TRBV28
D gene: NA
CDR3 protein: CASRTYTDYGYTF

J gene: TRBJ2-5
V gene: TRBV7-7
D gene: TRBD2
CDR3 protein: CASSSRTSGQYQETQYF

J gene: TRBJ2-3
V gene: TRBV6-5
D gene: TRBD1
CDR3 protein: CASSTDRGNTDTQYF

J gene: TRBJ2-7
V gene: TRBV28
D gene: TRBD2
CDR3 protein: CASRTSGYEQYF

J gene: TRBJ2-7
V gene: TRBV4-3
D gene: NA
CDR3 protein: CASSKGAGEYHEQYF

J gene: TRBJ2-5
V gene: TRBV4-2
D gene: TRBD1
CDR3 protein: CASSQDGTGGAETQYF

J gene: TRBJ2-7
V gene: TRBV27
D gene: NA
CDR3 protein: CASSSGVGREQYF

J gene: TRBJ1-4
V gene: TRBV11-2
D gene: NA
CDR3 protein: CASSLVQGSGADGRLFF

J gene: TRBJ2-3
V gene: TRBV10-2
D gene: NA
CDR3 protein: CASSNGGTDTQYF

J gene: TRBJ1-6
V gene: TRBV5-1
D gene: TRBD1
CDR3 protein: CASSLGDRGAYNSPLHF

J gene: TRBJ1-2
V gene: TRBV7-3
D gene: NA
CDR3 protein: CASSLSAGPNYGYTF

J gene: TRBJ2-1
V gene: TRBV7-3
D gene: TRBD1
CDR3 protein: CASSPGQGDNEQFF

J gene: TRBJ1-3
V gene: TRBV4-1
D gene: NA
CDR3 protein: CASSRGGLVFSGNTIYF

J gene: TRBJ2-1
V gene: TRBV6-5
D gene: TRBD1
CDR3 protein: CASSHGQDNEQFF

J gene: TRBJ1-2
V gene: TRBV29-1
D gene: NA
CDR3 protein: CSVDPTGTPSNYGYTF

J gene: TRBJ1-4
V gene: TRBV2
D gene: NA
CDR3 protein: CASSEDRATNEKLFF

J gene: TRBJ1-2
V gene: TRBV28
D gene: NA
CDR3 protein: CASNPRGGRIGGYTF

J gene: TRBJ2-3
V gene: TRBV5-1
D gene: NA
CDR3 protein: CASSLAGTDTQYF

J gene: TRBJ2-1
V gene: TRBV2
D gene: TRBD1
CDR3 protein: CASRDSGYNEQFF